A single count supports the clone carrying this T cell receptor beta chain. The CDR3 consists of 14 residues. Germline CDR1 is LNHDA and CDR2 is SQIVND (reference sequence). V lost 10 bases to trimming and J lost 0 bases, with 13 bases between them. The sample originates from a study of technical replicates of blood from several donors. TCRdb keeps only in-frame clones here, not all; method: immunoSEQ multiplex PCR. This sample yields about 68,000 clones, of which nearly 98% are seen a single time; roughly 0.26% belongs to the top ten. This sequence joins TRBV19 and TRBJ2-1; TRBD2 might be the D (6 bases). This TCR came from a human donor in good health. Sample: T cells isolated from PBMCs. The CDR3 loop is CATLAANSYNEQFF. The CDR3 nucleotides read TGTGCCACCTTAGCGGCCAACTCCTACAATGAGCAGTTCTTC.